The present TCR beta chain was sequenced within a study of blood T cell repertoires in COVID-19. TCRdb's copy holds only in-frame clones and misses some; the assay was immunoSEQ multiplex PCR. The profile shows fewer than 200,000 clones, approximately 84% of them singletons. It was during active infection that Seattle patients were enrolled and then longitudinally followed. Between the trimmed V and J ends, which lost 6 bases and 8 bases, there was a span of 18 bases. The CDR3 runs to 14 residues. Germline V gene data show CDR1 as SGHRS and CDR2 as YFSETQ. The rearrangement joins TRBV5-1 to TRBJ2-1; D perhaps matches TRBD2 (6 bases). The sequencing input was peripheral blood. This TCR came from a woman older than 75 with COVID-19, enrolled during active disease. The CDR3: CASKVGSITDEQFF. DNA for the CDR3: TGCGCCAGCAAGGTCGGGAGTATTACCGATGAGCAGTTCTTC. The entire variable domain, with the rest obtained from reference TRBV5-1 and TRBJ2-1, is as follows: KAGVTQTPRYLIKTRGQQVTLSCSPISGHRSVSWYQQTPGQGLQFLFEYFSETQRNKGNFPGRFSGRQFSNSRSEMNVSTLELGDSALYLCASKVGSITDEQFFGPGTRLTVL.